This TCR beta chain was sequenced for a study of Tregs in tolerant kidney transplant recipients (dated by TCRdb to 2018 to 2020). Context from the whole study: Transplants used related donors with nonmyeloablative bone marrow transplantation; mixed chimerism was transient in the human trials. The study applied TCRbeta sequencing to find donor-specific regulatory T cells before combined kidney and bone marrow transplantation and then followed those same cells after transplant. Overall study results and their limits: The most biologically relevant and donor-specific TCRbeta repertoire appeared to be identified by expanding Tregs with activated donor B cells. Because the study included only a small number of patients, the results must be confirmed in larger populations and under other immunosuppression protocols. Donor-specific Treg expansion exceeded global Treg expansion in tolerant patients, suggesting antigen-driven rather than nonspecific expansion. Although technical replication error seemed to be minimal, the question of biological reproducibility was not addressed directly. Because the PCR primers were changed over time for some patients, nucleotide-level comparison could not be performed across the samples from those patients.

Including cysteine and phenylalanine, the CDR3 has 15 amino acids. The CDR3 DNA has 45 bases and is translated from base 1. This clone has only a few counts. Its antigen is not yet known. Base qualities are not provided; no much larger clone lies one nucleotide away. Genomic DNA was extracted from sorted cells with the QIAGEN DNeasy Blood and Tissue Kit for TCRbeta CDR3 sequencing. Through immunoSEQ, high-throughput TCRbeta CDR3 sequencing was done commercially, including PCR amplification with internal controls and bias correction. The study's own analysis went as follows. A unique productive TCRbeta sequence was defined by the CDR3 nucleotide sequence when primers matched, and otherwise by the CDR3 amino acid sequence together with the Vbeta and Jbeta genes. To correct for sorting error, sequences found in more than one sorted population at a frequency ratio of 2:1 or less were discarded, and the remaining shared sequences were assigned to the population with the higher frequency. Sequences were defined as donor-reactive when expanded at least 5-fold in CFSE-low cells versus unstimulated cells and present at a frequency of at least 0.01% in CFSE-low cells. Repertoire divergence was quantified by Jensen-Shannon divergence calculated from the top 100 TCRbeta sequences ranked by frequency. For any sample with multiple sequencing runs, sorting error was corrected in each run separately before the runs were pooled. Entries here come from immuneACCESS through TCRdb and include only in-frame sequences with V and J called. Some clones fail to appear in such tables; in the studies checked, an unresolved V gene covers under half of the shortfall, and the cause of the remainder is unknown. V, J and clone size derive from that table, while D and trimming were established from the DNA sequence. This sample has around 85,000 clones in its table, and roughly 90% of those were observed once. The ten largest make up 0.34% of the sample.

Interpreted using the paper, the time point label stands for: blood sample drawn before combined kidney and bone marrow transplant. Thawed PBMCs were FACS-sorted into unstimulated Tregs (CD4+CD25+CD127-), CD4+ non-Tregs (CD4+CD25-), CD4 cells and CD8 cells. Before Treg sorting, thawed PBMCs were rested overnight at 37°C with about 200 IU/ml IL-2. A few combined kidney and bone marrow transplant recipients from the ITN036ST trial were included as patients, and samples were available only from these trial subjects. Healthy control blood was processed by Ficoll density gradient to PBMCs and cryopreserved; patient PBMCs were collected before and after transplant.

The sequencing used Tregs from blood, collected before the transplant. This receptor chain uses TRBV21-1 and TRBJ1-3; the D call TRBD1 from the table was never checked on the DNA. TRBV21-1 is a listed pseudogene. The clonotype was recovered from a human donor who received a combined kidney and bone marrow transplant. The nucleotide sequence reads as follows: TGTGCCAGCAGCAATCAGACAGGGGCTGGAAACACCATATATTTT. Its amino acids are CASSNQTGAGNTIYF.